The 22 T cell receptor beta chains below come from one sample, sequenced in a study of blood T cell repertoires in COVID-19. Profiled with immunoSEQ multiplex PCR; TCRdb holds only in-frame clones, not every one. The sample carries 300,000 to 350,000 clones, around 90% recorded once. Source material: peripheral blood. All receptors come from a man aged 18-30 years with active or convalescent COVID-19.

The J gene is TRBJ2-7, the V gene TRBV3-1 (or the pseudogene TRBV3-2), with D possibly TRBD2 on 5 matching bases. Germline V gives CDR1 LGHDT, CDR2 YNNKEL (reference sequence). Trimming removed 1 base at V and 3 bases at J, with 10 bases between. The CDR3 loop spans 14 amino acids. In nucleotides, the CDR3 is TGTGCCAGCAGCCAAGCGGACTTAGACTACGAGCAGTACTTC. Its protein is CASSQADLDYEQYF.

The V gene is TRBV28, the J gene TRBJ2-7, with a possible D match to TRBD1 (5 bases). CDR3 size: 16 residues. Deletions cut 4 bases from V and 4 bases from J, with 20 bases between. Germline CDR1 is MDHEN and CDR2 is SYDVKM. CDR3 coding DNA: TGTGCCAGCAGTTGGGGCAGGGTGAGGACGAGGTACGAGCAGTACTTC. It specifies CASSWGRVRTRYEQYF.

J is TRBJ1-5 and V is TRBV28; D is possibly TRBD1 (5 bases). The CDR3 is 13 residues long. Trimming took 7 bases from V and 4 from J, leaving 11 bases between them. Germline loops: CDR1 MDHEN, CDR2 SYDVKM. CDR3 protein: CASTGARNQPQHF. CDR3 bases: TGTGCCAGCACTGGGGCGAGGAATCAGCCCCAGCATTTT.

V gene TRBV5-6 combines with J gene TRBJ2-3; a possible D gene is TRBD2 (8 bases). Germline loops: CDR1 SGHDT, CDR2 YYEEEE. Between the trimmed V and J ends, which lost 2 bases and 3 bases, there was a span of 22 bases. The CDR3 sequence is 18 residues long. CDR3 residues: CASSFITRQGGRTDTQYF. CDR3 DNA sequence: TGTGCCAGCAGCTTTATAACGAGACAGGGCGGGAGGACAGATACGCAGTATTTT.

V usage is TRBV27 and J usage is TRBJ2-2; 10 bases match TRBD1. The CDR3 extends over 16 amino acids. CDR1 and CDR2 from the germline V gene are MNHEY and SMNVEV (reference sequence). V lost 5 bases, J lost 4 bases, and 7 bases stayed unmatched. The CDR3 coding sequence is TGTGCCAGCAGTCCGGGACAGGGGATCAGCACCGGGGAGCTGTTTTTT. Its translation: CASSPGQGISTGELFF.

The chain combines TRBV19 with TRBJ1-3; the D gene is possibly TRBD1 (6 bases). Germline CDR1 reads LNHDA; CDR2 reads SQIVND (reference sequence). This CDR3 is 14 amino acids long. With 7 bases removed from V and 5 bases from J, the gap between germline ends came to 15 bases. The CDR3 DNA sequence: TGTGCCAGTAATGCCCCGGGACACCGAAACACCATATATTTT. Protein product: CASNAPGHRNTIYF.

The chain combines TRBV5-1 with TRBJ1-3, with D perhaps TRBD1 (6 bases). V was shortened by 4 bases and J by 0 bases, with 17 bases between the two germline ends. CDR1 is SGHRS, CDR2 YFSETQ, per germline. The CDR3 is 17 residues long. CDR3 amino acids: CASSPWEGVVSGNTIYF. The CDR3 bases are TGCGCCAGCAGCCCCTGGGAGGGGGTTGTCTCTGGAAACACCATATATTTT.

The CDR3: CASSVSGFKADTQYF. In nucleotides, the CDR3 is TGTGCCAGCAGCGTATCAGGGTTTAAGGCAGATACGCAGTATTTT. This chain links TRBV9 with TRBJ2-3; tentative D call: TRBD1 (5 bases). CDR3 length: 15 amino acids. V was shortened by 1 base and J by 4 bases, with 13 bases between the two germline ends. Germline V lookup: CDR1 SGDLS, CDR2 YYNGEE.

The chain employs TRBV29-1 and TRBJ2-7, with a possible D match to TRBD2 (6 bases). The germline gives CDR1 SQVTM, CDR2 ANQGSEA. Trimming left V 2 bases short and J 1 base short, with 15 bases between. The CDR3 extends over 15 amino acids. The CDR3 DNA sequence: TGCAGCGTTGAACTTTCGGCGGGGTCGTCCTACGAGCAGTACTTC. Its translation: CSVELSAGSSYEQYF.

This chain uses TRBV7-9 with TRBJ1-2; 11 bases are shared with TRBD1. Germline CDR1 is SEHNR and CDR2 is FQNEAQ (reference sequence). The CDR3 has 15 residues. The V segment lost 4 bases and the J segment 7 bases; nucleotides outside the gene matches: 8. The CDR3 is CASSYLDRGLSGYTF. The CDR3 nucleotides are TGTGCCAGCAGCTATCTGGACAGGGGGCTGAGTGGCTACACCTTC.

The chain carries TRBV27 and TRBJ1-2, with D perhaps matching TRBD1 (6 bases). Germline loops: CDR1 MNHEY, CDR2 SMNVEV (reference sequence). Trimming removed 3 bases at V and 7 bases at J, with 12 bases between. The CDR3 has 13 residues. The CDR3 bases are TGTGCCAGCAGTTTTGGGGGGGCGGGTGGCTACACCTTC. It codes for CASSFGGAGGYTF.

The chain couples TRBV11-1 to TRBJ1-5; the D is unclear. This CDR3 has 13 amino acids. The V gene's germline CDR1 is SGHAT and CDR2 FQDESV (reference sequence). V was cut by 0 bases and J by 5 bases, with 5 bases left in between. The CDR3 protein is CASSLAEDQPQHF. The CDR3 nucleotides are TGTGCCAGCAGCTTAGCGGAGGATCAGCCCCAGCATTTT.

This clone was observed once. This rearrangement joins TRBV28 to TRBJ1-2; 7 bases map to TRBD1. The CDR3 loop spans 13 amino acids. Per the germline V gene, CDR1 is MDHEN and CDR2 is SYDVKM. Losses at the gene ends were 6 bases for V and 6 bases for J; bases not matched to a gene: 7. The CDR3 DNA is TGTGCCAGCAGAAGGGACAGAGTCGATGGCTACACCTTC. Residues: CASRRDRVDGYTF.

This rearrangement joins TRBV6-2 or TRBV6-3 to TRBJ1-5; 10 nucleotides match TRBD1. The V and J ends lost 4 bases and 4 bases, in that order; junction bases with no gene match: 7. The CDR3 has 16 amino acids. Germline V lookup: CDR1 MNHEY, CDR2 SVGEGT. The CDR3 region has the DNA TGTGCCAGCAGTTCTCCCGGACAGGGGGGAAATCAGCCCCAGCATTTT. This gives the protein CASSSPGQGGNQPQHF.

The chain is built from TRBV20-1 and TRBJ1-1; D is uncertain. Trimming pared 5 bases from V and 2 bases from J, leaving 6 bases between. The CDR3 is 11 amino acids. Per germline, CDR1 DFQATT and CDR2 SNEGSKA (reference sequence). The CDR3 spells CSAPSNTEAFF. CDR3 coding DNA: TGCAGTGCTCCCTCCAACACTGAAGCTTTCTTT.

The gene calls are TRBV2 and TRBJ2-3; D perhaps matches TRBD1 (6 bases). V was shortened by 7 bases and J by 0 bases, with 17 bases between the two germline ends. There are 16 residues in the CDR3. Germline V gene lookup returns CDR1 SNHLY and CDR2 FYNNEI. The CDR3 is CASTSQQGMSTDTQYF. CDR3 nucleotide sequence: TGTGCCAGCACATCTCAACAGGGAATGAGCACAGATACGCAGTATTTT.

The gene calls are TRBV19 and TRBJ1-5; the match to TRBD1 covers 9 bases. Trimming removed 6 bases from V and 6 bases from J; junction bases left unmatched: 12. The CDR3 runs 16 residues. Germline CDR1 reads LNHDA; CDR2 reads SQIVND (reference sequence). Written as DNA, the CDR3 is TGTGCCAGTAGGGTGGGACAGGGAAGTTTTGCTCAGCCCCAGCATTTT. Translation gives CASRVGQGSFAQPQHF.

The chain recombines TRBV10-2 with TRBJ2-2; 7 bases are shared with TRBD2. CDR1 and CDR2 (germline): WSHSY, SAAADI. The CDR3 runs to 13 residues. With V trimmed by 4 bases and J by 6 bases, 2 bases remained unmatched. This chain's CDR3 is CASSVRGAGELFF. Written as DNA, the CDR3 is TGCGCCAGCAGTGTCCGGGGGGCCGGGGAGCTGTTTTTT.

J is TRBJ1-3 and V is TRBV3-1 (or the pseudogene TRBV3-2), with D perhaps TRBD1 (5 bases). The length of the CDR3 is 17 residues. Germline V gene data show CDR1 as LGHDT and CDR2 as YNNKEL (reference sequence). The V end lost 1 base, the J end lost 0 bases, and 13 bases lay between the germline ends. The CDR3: CASSQVPPQASGNTIYF. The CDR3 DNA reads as TGTGCCAGCAGCCAAGTCCCTCCACAGGCCTCTGGAAACACCATATATTTT.

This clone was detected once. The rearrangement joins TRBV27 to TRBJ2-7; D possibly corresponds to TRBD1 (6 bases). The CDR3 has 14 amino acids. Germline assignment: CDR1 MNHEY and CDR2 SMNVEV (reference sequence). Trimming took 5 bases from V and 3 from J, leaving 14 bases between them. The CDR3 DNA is TGTGCCAGCAGTCTGACAGGTGCCCTCTACGAGCAGTACTTC. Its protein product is CASSLTGALYEQYF.

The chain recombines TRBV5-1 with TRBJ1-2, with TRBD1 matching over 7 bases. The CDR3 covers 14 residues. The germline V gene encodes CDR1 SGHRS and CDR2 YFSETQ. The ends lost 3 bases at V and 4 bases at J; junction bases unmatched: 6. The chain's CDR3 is CASSYTGDAYGYTF. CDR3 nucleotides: TGCGCCAGCAGCTATACAGGGGATGCCTATGGCTACACCTTC.

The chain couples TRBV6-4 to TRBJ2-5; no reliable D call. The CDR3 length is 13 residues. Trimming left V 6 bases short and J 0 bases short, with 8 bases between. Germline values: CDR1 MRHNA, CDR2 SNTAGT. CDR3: CASSYNHQETQYF. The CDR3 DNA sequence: TGTGCCAGCAGCTATAACCACCAAGAGACCCAGTACTTC.